This TCR beta chain emerged from a study of blood T cell repertoires in COVID-19. V was trimmed by 6 bases and J by 6 bases, leaving 18 bases between them. The CDR3 spans 15 residues. CDR1 and CDR2 (germline): SGHRS, YFSETQ. As processed by the authors: Reference gene primer amplification gave estimated nucleated cell counts. Method: immunoSEQ multiplex PCR; TCRdb's copy keeps in-frame clones and lacks some. The D gene and trimming were derived from the DNA, and the V and J assignments and clone size from that table. The sample records around 19,000 clones, about 89% being singletons. The sequencing sample was made of peripheral blood. V usage is TRBV5-1 and J usage is TRBJ2-2; possible D gene TRBD2, 7 bases. The receptor was derived from a human donor in a cohort sampled during active COVID-19. The CDR3 bases are TGCGCCAGCAAACCCCAGGGGAGGGTCGCCGGGGAGCTGTTTTTT. It is translated as CASKPQGRVAGELFF. The whole variable domain, filled in from reference TRBV5-1 and TRBJ2-2, reads KAGVTQTPRYLIKTRGQQVTLSCSPISGHRSVSWYQQTPGQGLQFLFEYFSETQRNKGNFPGRFSGRQFSNSRSEMNVSTLELGDSALYLCASKPQGRVAGELFFGEGSRLTVL.